This T cell receptor beta chain was obtained from a study of Ad26.COV2.S vaccination and SARS-CoV-2 variants. Findings and limits, study-wide: Using TCR breadth and depth analyses may have led to underestimated total T cell responses. Vaccinees and placebo recipients showed similar non-spike TCR breadth.

Described treatment: around 19 received Ad26.COV2.S at low or high dose, single or two shots; about 5 received placebo; per-sample allocation not given. Vaccine and placebo recipients were sampled on day 63 after the first injection. Some clones are missing from TCRdb's copy, which holds only in-frame ones; the method was immunoSEQ multiplex PCR. The table shows some 320,000 clones, with around 84% occurring only once. Looked up from germline, CDR1 is SGHNT and CDR2 is YYREEE (reference sequence). The ends were cut back, 4 bases at V and 8 bases at J, with 16 bases in the middle. The CDR3 is 14 amino acids. On this clone itself: Its antigen is unidentified.

The source is a person aged 18 to 59 who received the Ad26.COV2.S COVID-19 vaccine or a placebo. Source: peripheral blood, taken in a trial of Ad26.COV2.S vaccine versus placebo. This chain uses TRBV5-4 with TRBJ2-1; TRBD1 might be the D (8 bases). The CDR3 sequence is CASSLNRGRDEQFF. CDR3 DNA sequence: TGTGCCAGCAGCCTGAACAGGGGGAGGGATGAGCAGTTCTTC.